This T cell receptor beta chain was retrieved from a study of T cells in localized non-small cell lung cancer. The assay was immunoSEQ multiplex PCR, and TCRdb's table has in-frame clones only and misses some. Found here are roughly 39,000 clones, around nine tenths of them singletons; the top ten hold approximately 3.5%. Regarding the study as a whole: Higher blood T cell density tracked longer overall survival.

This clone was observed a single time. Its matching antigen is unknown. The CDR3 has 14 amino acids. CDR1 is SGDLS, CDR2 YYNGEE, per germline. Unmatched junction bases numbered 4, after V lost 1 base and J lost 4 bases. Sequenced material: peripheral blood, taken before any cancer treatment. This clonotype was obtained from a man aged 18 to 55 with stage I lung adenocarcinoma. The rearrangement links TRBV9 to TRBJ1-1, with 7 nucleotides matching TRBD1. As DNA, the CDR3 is TGTGCCAGCAGCGTAAGAGCAGGGGGCACTGAAGCTTTCTTT. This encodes CASSVRAGGTEAFF.